Presented here are 19 T cell receptor beta chains from one specimen sequenced in a study of blood T cell repertoires in COVID-19. The repertoire was sequenced with immunoSEQ multiplex PCR; TCRdb's copy has only in-frame clones and lacks some. The sample yields fewer than 250,000 clones, approximately 90% seen once. The sequencing sample was made of peripheral blood. These receptors were taken from a woman aged 40 to 50 who had recovered from COVID-19.

This chain links TRBV6-6 with TRBJ2-3, with TRBD2 matching over 13 bases. This CDR3 is built from 17 residues. The ends lost 5 bases at V and 5 bases at J; junction bases unmatched: 10. Germline V gene lookup returns CDR1 MNHNY and CDR2 SVGAGI (reference sequence). CDR3 sequence: CASSPRTSGSLGDTQYF. CDR3 sequence (DNA): TGTGCCAGCAGTCCTCGGACTAGCGGGAGTTTGGGAGATACGCAGTATTTT.

V is TRBV28 and J is TRBJ2-7; 8 positions match TRBD1. From germline, CDR1 is MDHEN and CDR2 SYDVKM. V shed 3 bases, J shed 4 bases, and the junction held 8 bases outside the gene matches. The CDR3 runs to 15 residues. The CDR3 region is CASSLLDRDFYEQYF. CDR3 sequence (DNA): TGTGCCAGCAGTTTGCTGGACAGGGACTTTTACGAGCAGTACTTC.

The V call is TRBV6-2 or TRBV6-3, the J call TRBJ1-1; TRBD1 might be the D (5 bases). With 2 bases removed from V and 5 bases from J, the gap between germline ends came to 15 bases. This CDR3 contains 15 residues. CDR1 and CDR2 from the germline V gene are MNHEY and SVGEGT. The CDR3 spells CASSYPAGDRTEAFF. The DNA of the CDR3 is TGTGCCAGCAGTTACCCAGCGGGGGATCGGACTGAAGCTTTCTTT.

The V call is TRBV28, the J call TRBJ1-5; perhaps TRBD1 as D (6 bases). The germline gives CDR1 MDHEN, CDR2 SYDVKM. Trimming removed 5 bases at V and 5 bases at J, with 22 bases between. The CDR3 is 17 amino acids. The CDR3 DNA follows: TGTGCCAGCAGTCAGGGGCAGGGTTCGTGGGTCGATCAGCCCCAGCATTTT. Its translation: CASSQGQGSWVDQPQHF.

This chain links TRBV19 with TRBJ1-3; 7 bases line up with TRBD1. Germline V CDR1 and CDR2: LNHDA, SQIVND (reference sequence). The CDR3 sequence is 14 residues long. The trim removed 6 bases at V and 2 bases at J, leaving 4 bases unmatched. CDR3 nucleotides: TGTGCCAGTAGGACAACAGGGGCTGGAAACACCATATATTTT. Amino acids: CASRTTGAGNTIYF.

The rearrangement uses TRBV10-3 and TRBJ1-1; the match to TRBD1 covers 8 bases. V lost 6 bases to trimming and J lost 5 bases; unmatched junction nucleotides: 8. The CDR3 has 14 residues. Looked up from germline, CDR1 is ENHRY and CDR2 is SYGVKD. CDR3 residues: CAISKGQDDTEAFF. The CDR3 coding sequence is TGTGCCATCAGCAAGGGACAGGACGATACTGAAGCTTTCTTT.

The chain combines TRBV28 with TRBJ2-7, with a tentative D call TRBD1 (5 bases). The CDR3 runs to 14 residues. Germline V gene lookup returns CDR1 MDHEN and CDR2 SYDVKM. V lost 5 bases and J lost 4, with 15 bases in between. Here the CDR3 DNA reads TGTGCCAGCAGTGGGGCCCCGGTTCCGTACGAGCAGTACTTC. This codes for CASSGAPVPYEQYF.

The chain links TRBV5-1 to TRBJ2-7; maybe TRBD1 (6 bases). The CDR3 length is 17 residues. CDR1 is SGHRS, CDR2 YFSETQ, per germline. The ends were cut back, 4 bases at V and 3 bases at J, with 23 bases in the middle. CDR3 DNA: TGCGCCAGCAGCGGACAGCAAATGACGGGGTCCTACTACGAGCAGTACTTC. Its translation: CASSGQQMTGSYYEQYF. Combining the CDR3 with reference TRBV5-1 and TRBJ2-7 gives the whole variable domain KAGVTQTPRYLIKTRGQQVTLSCSPISGHRSVSWYQQTPGQGLQFLFEYFSETQRNKGNFPGRFSGRQFSNSRSEMNVSTLELGDSALYLCASSGQQMTGSYYEQYFGPGTRLTVT.

V and J are TRBV19 and TRBJ1-5; TRBD1 matches 8 bases. The CDR3 covers 16 residues. Germline V gives CDR1 LNHDA, CDR2 SQIVND (reference sequence). After removal of 4 bases from V and 2 bases from J, the junction contained 7 bases not matched to a gene. The CDR3 nucleotides read TGTGCCAGTAGTAGCCAGGGGGCAAGGGGCAATCAGCCCCAGCATTTT. This gives the protein CASSSQGARGNQPQHF.

The chain uses TRBV28 and TRBJ2-5, with a weak D call TRBD1 (5 bases). Trimming left V 4 bases short and J 1 base short, with 13 bases between. CDR1 and CDR2 (germline): MDHEN, SYDVKM. The CDR3 spans 15 residues. CDR3 amino acids: CASSSPQGGQETQYF. CDR3 bases: TGTGCCAGCAGTTCCCCTCAGGGCGGCCAAGAGACCCAGTACTTC. Using reference TRBV28 and TRBJ2-5 for the parts outside the CDR3, the full variable domain is DVKVTQSSRYLVKRTGEKVFLECVQDMDHENMFWYRQDPGLGLRLIYFSYDVKMKEKGDIPEGYSVSREKKERFSLILESASTNQTSMYLCASSSPQGGQETQYFGPGTRLLVL.

The V gene is TRBV5-4, the J gene TRBJ2-5; D is undetermined. CDR1 SGHNT and CDR2 YYREEE come from the germline V gene (reference sequence). V dropped 4 bases and J dropped 2 bases, with 6 bases sitting between them. The length of the CDR3 is 12 residues. The DNA for the CDR3 is TGTGCCAGCAGCCTAAGTCAAGAGACCCAGTACTTC. Translated, it gives CASSLSQETQYF.

The chain uses TRBV15 and TRBJ1-2; D perhaps matches TRBD1 (5 bases). Germline-derived CDR1 and CDR2 are LNHNV and YYDKDF (reference sequence). The CDR3 is made up of 15 amino acids. The V end lost 1 base, the J end lost 4 bases, and 13 bases lay between the germline ends. CDR3 residues: CATSRGRDDSYGYTF. The DNA of the CDR3 is TGTGCCACCAGCAGAGGTAGAGACGACAGCTATGGCTACACCTTC.

The rearrangement uses TRBV7-9 and TRBJ1-5, with 9 bases fitting TRBD1. CDR1 and CDR2 from the germline V gene are SEHNR and FQNEAQ (reference sequence). V dropped 3 bases and J dropped 4; count of bases not matched to a gene: 10. This CDR3 region has 17 residues. In DNA form, the CDR3 reads TGTGCCAGCAGCTTCACAGGGGGCATGACCCCGAATCAGCCCCAGCATTTT. Amino acids: CASSFTGGMTPNQPQHF.

For the CDR3, the DNA is TGCAGCGTCGGATCGCAGGGGGCGTATGGCTACACCTTC. Amino acids: CSVGSQGAYGYTF. This chain joins TRBV29-1 and TRBJ1-2, with 8 positions matching TRBD1. This CDR3 has 13 residues. Germline CDR1 is SQVTM and CDR2 is ANQGSEA. V gave up 6 bases and J gave up 5 bases; unmatched junction bases: 8. Variable domain in full (rest from reference TRBV29-1 and TRBJ1-2): SAVISQKPSRDICQRGTSLTIQCQVDSQVTMMFWYRQQPGQSLTLIATANQGSEATYESGFVIDKFPISRPNLTFSTLTVSNMSPEDSSIYLCSVGSQGAYGYTFGSGTRLTVV.

The rearrangement joins TRBV27 to TRBJ2-1; the D is unclear. The germline V and J ends were trimmed by 8 bases and 6 bases, with 14 bases remaining between them. Germline lookup yields CDR1 MNHEY and CDR2 SMNVEV (reference sequence). This CDR3 spans 13 amino acids. CDR3 sequence (DNA): TGTGCCAGCTCCCGACAAGCCCCCAATGAGCAGTTCTTC. It is translated as CASSRQAPNEQFF.

The chain employs TRBV7-9 and TRBJ2-1; TRBD2 matches 10 bases. CDR1 and CDR2 (germline): SEHNR, FQNEAQ (reference sequence). After removal of 5 bases from V and 5 bases from J, the junction contained 9 bases not matched to a gene. This CDR3 contains 16 residues. CDR3 protein: CASSPQLAGVHNEQFF. CDR3 coding DNA: TGTGCCAGCAGCCCACAGCTAGCGGGGGTCCACAATGAGCAGTTCTTC.

A single count supports this clone. The chain links TRBV18 to TRBJ1-4; the match to TRBD1 covers 9 bases. Looked up from germline, CDR1 is KGHSH and CDR2 is LQKENI. This CDR3 region has 16 residues. Unmatched junction bases numbered 2, after V lost 1 base and J lost 2 bases. CDR3 in amino acids: CASSPLGQGTNEKLFF. CDR3 nucleotides: TGTGCCAGCTCACCACTGGGACAGGGCACTAATGAAAAACTGTTTTTT.

The V and J genes are TRBV18 and TRBJ2-1, with a weak D call TRBD2 (5 bases). Trimming pared 3 bases from V and 8 bases from J, leaving 20 bases between. The length of the CDR3 is 16 residues. The V gene's germline CDR1 is KGHSH and CDR2 LQKENI. CDR3 loop: CASSPQASRPRDEQFF. The CDR3 nucleotides are TGTGCCAGCTCACCTCAAGCGAGTCGGCCGAGGGATGAGCAGTTCTTC.

CDR3 DNA sequence: TGTGCCAGCAGCTTAGGAGGGAGCCAAAACACCATATATTTT. It translates to CASSLGGSQNTIYF. The chain combines TRBV7-2 with TRBJ1-3; D call uncertain. In germline, CDR1 is SGHTA, CDR2 FQGNSA. CDR3 size: 14 residues. V shed 1 base and J shed 6 bases, with 10 bases lying between them.